These T cell receptor beta chains were read from a single sample in a study of control samples from healthy donors and cancer patients. Method: immunoSEQ multiplex PCR; TCRdb's copy keeps in-frame clones and lacks some. The sample shows approximately 170,000 clones, around nine tenths of them seen only once. Sequenced material: blood. Receptors were obtained from a woman in her twenties or thirties in good health. Both conserved end residues are part of each CDR3. The order of the fields is J gene, D gene, clone size, V gene, CDR3 DNA, CDR3 protein. The D gene is left open where the match is weak. Expanded clones get a size class; other rows say once, few or many, or leave the size out.

J gene: TRBJ2-2
D gene: NA
clone size: NA
V gene: TRBV11-3
CDR3 DNA: TGTGCCAGCAGAAACACAGGGACCACCGGGGAGCTGTTTTTT
CDR3 protein: CASRNTGTTGELFF

J gene: TRBJ2-7
D gene: NA
clone size: NA
V gene: TRBV5-1
CDR3 DNA: TGCGCCAGCTGCCTCGGGATGGGGTCCTACGAGCAGTACTTC
CDR3 protein: CASCLGMGSYEQYF

J gene: TRBJ2-3
D gene: NA
clone size: NA
V gene: TRBV6-5
CDR3 DNA: TGTGCCAGCAGCCCCGAGGGGGGGCAAGATACGCAGTATTTT
CDR3 protein: CASSPEGGQDTQYF

J gene: TRBJ2-3
D gene: NA
clone size: NA
V gene: TRBV12-5
CDR3 DNA: TGTGCTAGTGGTTTGGTTTTTTATCCGGCAGGGCGGGATACGCAGTATTTT
CDR3 protein: CASGLVFYPAGRDTQYF

J gene: TRBJ2-2
D gene: NA
clone size: NA
V gene: TRBV5-1
CDR3 DNA: TGCGCCAGCAGCTTGTTGCCGCGGACCCCAAACACCGGGGAGCTGTTTTTT
CDR3 protein: CASSLLPRTPNTGELFF

J gene: TRBJ2-1
D gene: TRBD2
clone size: NA
V gene: TRBV7-9
CDR3 DNA: TGTGCCAGCAGCTTGGTGAGGACTAGCGGGATTCGCAATGAGCAGTTCTTC
CDR3 protein: CASSLVRTSGIRNEQFF

J gene: TRBJ2-1
D gene: NA
clone size: NA
V gene: TRBV7-9
CDR3 DNA: TGTGCCAGCAGCCTCGGGGACAATGAGCAGTTCTTC
CDR3 protein: CASSLGDNEQFF

J gene: TRBJ1-2
D gene: NA
clone size: NA
V gene: TRBV27
CDR3 DNA: TGTGCCAGCAGTTTAAGAGGGGGGAACTATGGCTACACCTTC
CDR3 protein: CASSLRGGNYGYTF

J gene: TRBJ1-1
D gene: NA
clone size: few
V gene: TRBV12-3/TRBV12-4
CDR3 DNA: TGTGCCAGCGGGAGAGGGGGGAACACTGAAGCTTTCTTT
CDR3 protein: CASGRGGNTEAFF

J gene: TRBJ2-1
D gene: NA
clone size: NA
V gene: TRBV12-3/TRBV12-4
CDR3 DNA: TGTGCCAGCAGTTTAGGTGGCAATGAGCAGTTCTTC
CDR3 protein: CASSLGGNEQFF

J gene: TRBJ2-7
D gene: TRBD1
clone size: NA
V gene: TRBV9
CDR3 DNA: TGTGCCAGCAGCGTAGGCAGGGGGAGCTCCTACGAGCAGTACTTC
CDR3 protein: CASSVGRGSSYEQYF

J gene: TRBJ2-7
D gene: TRBD2
clone size: NA
V gene: TRBV19
CDR3 DNA: TGTGCCAGTAGTTTCGTTCTACGCGGGAGTGGAACCTACGAGCAGTACTTC
CDR3 protein: CASSFVLRGSGTYEQYF

J gene: TRBJ2-1
D gene: TRBD1
clone size: NA
V gene: TRBV29-1
CDR3 DNA: TGCAGCGTTGCATACAGGGGGGATGAGCAGTTCTTC
CDR3 protein: CSVAYRGDEQFF

J gene: TRBJ1-2
D gene: NA
clone size: NA
V gene: TRBV12-3/TRBV12-4
CDR3 DNA: TGTGCCAGCAGTTTCCGGGGCTATGGCTACACCTTC
CDR3 protein: CASSFRGYGYTF

J gene: TRBJ1-2
D gene: NA
clone size: NA
V gene: TRBV2
CDR3 DNA: TGTGCCAGCAGTGACCGGGGAAACTATGGCTACACCTTC
CDR3 protein: CASSDRGNYGYTF

J gene: TRBJ1-1
D gene: NA
clone size: NA
V gene: TRBV5-1
CDR3 DNA: TGCGCCAGCAGCCATGACCAAGGGGGACCTGAAGCTTTCTTT
CDR3 protein: CASSHDQGGPEAFF

J gene: TRBJ2-1
D gene: TRBD2
clone size: once
V gene: TRBV7-2
CDR3 DNA: TGTGCCAGCAGCTTAGAGCCTAGCGGGGGCTACAATGAGCAGTTCTTC
CDR3 protein: CASSLEPSGGYNEQFF

J gene: TRBJ2-3
D gene: TRBD2
clone size: NA
V gene: TRBV2
CDR3 DNA: TGTGCCAGCAGGGAGCGGGAGGGCCGAGATACGCAGTATTTT
CDR3 protein: CASREREGRDTQYF

J gene: TRBJ2-7
D gene: TRBD1
clone size: NA
V gene: TRBV5-1
CDR3 DNA: TGCGCCAGCAGCTTGGGAGGGACAGGGAAAGTATCCTACGAGCAGTACTTC
CDR3 protein: CASSLGGTGKVSYEQYF

J gene: TRBJ2-4
D gene: NA
clone size: NA
V gene: TRBV6-1
CDR3 DNA: TGTGCCAGCAGTGAAGCTAGCAGCCTGGGGACCAAAAACATTCAGTACTTC
CDR3 protein: CASSEASSLGTKNIQYF

J gene: TRBJ1-3
D gene: NA
clone size: few
V gene: TRBV5-6
CDR3 DNA: TGTGCCAGCAGCCCCAGTTACTCTGGAAACACCATATATTTT
CDR3 protein: CASSPSYSGNTIYF

J gene: TRBJ1-1
D gene: TRBD1
clone size: NA
V gene: TRBV24-1
CDR3 DNA: TGTGCCACCAGTGACCCGACAGGGGGGAACACTGAAGCTTTCTTT
CDR3 protein: CATSDPTGGNTEAFF

J gene: TRBJ2-5
D gene: NA
clone size: NA
V gene: TRBV12-3/TRBV12-4
CDR3 DNA: TGTGCCAGCAGTTTGAGGGGCGTAGAGACCCAGTACTTC
CDR3 protein: CASSLRGVETQYF

J gene: TRBJ2-7
D gene: NA
clone size: NA
V gene: TRBV11-1
CDR3 DNA: TGTGCCAGCAACGCCGGGGTCCCGCACTACGAGCAGTACTTC
CDR3 protein: CASNAGVPHYEQYF

J gene: TRBJ2-3
D gene: NA
clone size: NA
V gene: TRBV24-1
CDR3 DNA: TGTGCCACCCAATCCGCACTAGAGAGCACAGATACGCAGTATTTT
CDR3 protein: CATQSALESTDTQYF

J gene: TRBJ2-2
D gene: NA
clone size: NA
V gene: TRBV7-2
CDR3 DNA: TGTGCCAGCAGCGTAGAGATGGGGTCCGTCGGGGAGCTGTTTTTT
CDR3 protein: CASSVEMGSVGELFF

J gene: TRBJ2-3
D gene: NA
clone size: NA
V gene: TRBV6-1
CDR3 DNA: TGTGCCAGCAGTGATGGTCCCGGCGGAGGGGTGAAGGATACGCAGTATTTT
CDR3 protein: CASSDGPGGGVKDTQYF

J gene: TRBJ1-2
D gene: NA
clone size: NA
V gene: TRBV5-6
CDR3 DNA: TGTGCCAGCAGCGAAGAAAGAGGAAACTATGGCTACACCTTC
CDR3 protein: CASSEERGNYGYTF

J gene: TRBJ2-2
D gene: TRBD2
clone size: NA
V gene: TRBV3-1/TRBV3-2
CDR3 DNA: TGTGCCAGCAGCCCTTTTAGCGGGAGGGCCAACACCGGGGAGCTGTTTTTT
CDR3 protein: CASSPFSGRANTGELFF

J gene: TRBJ2-1
D gene: TRBD2
clone size: NA
V gene: TRBV3-1/TRBV3-2
CDR3 DNA: TGTGCCAGCAGCGTACTAGCGGGGACGATAGGGGAGCAGTTCTTC
CDR3 protein: CASSVLAGTIGEQFF

J gene: TRBJ2-5
D gene: NA
clone size: NA
V gene: TRBV29-1
CDR3 DNA: TGCAGCGTTGAAGTGAGCAGGGTCGAGACCCAGTACTTC
CDR3 protein: CSVEVSRVETQYF

J gene: TRBJ1-1
D gene: TRBD1
clone size: once
V gene: TRBV27
CDR3 DNA: TGTGCCAGCAGTCTAGACAGGGTGAACACTGAAGCTTTCTTT
CDR3 protein: CASSLDRVNTEAFF

J gene: TRBJ1-2
D gene: NA
clone size: few
V gene: TRBV5-1
CDR3 DNA: TGCGCCAGCAGCTTATCTAACTATGGCTACACCTTC
CDR3 protein: CASSLSNYGYTF

J gene: TRBJ1-6
D gene: TRBD1
clone size: once
V gene: TRBV6-2/TRBV6-3
CDR3 DNA: TGTGCCAGCAGCCCTATCCAGTCCCGGGACAGAAATTCACCCCTCCACTTT
CDR3 protein: CASSPIQSRDRNSPLHF

J gene: TRBJ2-1
D gene: NA
clone size: NA
V gene: TRBV19
CDR3 DNA: TGTGCCAGTAGTCACTATTCGGTCCTCTACAATGAGCAGTTCTTC
CDR3 protein: CASSHYSVLYNEQFF

J gene: TRBJ1-1
D gene: NA
clone size: NA
V gene: TRBV5-6
CDR3 DNA: TGTGCCAGCAGGCAAATTACAGACAACACTGAAGCTTTCTTT
CDR3 protein: CASRQITDNTEAFF

J gene: TRBJ2-5
D gene: TRBD2
clone size: NA
V gene: TRBV4-1
CDR3 DNA: TGCGCCAGCAGCCAAGACCTAGCGGGGGTTGGAGAGACCCAGTACTTC
CDR3 protein: CASSQDLAGVGETQYF

J gene: TRBJ2-2
D gene: TRBD2
clone size: NA
V gene: TRBV5-1
CDR3 DNA: TGCGCCAGCAGCCTAGCGGGAGGTACCGGGGAGCTGTTTTTT
CDR3 protein: CASSLAGGTGELFF

J gene: TRBJ1-2
D gene: TRBD1
clone size: NA
V gene: TRBV19
CDR3 DNA: TGTGCCAGTAGCTTGGACAGGGAGGGATATGGCTACACCTTC
CDR3 protein: CASSLDREGYGYTF

J gene: TRBJ2-6
D gene: TRBD2
clone size: NA
V gene: TRBV7-9
CDR3 DNA: TGTGCCAGCAGCTTAGTGCGGGGGGCAGGGGCCAACGTCCTGACTTTC
CDR3 protein: CASSLVRGAGANVLTF

J gene: TRBJ2-5
D gene: NA
clone size: once
V gene: TRBV18
CDR3 DNA: TGTGCCAGCTCCCCGGGACCCAGAGTTGAGACCCAGTACTTC
CDR3 protein: CASSPGPRVETQYF

J gene: TRBJ1-1
D gene: NA
clone size: NA
V gene: TRBV28
CDR3 DNA: TGTGCCAGCAGTGGACAACCCGCGAACACTGAAGCTTTCTTT
CDR3 protein: CASSGQPANTEAFF

J gene: TRBJ2-5
D gene: TRBD1
clone size: NA
V gene: TRBV6-6
CDR3 DNA: TGTGCCAGCAACCACAGGGGGGCCTTGGAGACCCAGTACTTC
CDR3 protein: CASNHRGALETQYF

J gene: TRBJ2-3
D gene: NA
clone size: NA
V gene: TRBV7-2
CDR3 DNA: TGTGCCAGCAGCCCCTATTCCACAGATACGCAGTATTTT
CDR3 protein: CASSPYSTDTQYF

J gene: TRBJ2-1
D gene: TRBD2
clone size: many
V gene: TRBV3-1/TRBV3-2
CDR3 DNA: TGTGCCAGTCAACTAGCGGGAGGGCCAGGTGGTTTTAATGAGCAGTTCTTC
CDR3 protein: CASQLAGGPGGFNEQFF

J gene: TRBJ1-5
D gene: NA
clone size: NA
V gene: TRBV7-9
CDR3 DNA: TGTGCCAGCAGCCCCCGGGATCAGCCCCAGCATTTT
CDR3 protein: CASSPRDQPQHF

J gene: TRBJ1-1
D gene: TRBD1
clone size: many
V gene: TRBV5-1
CDR3 DNA: TGCGCCAGCAGCTGGGGACAGGGGAACACTGAAGCTTTCTTT
CDR3 protein: CASSWGQGNTEAFF

J gene: TRBJ1-3
D gene: TRBD1
clone size: NA
V gene: TRBV6-5
CDR3 DNA: TGTGCCAGCGGTTACAGGGGGCATAAGCCTGGAAACACCATATATTTT
CDR3 protein: CASGYRGHKPGNTIYF

J gene: TRBJ1-3
D gene: NA
clone size: NA
V gene: TRBV3-1/TRBV3-2
CDR3 DNA: TGTGCCAGCAGCCCCCGACCCGGGGCGTCTGGAAACACCATATATTTT
CDR3 protein: CASSPRPGASGNTIYF

J gene: TRBJ2-7
D gene: TRBD1
clone size: NA
V gene: TRBV5-1
CDR3 DNA: TGCGCCAGCAGCAGGAAGACAGGGCAGAGCTCCTACGAGCAGTACTTC
CDR3 protein: CASSRKTGQSSYEQYF